This T cell receptor (beta chain) is from a study of blood T cell repertoires in COVID-19. Adults between roughly 18 and 95 years of age took part from 24 US areas. Self-reported history from a screening survey and questionnaire set each donor's cohort. In the 2 weeks before study entry, exposed participants met a COVID-19 case, which was PCR-confirmed or clinician-diagnosed. The assay was immunoSEQ multiplex PCR, and TCRdb's table has in-frame clones only and misses some. The table has approximately 190,000 clones, roughly 84% seen once. This CDR3 is 13 amino acids long. V lost 8 bases to trimming and J lost 5 bases, with 12 bases between them.

V usage is TRBV12-3 or TRBV12-4 and J usage is TRBJ1-4, with D maybe TRBD1 (6 bases). The receptor was derived from a woman aged 25 to 45 who had been exposed to COVID-19. Material for sequencing was PBMCs or T cells enriched from blood (not recorded which). The CDR3, as DNA: TGTGCCAGCCGGGACATTCAGAATGAAAAACTGTTTTTT. Protein product: CASRDIQNEKLFF.